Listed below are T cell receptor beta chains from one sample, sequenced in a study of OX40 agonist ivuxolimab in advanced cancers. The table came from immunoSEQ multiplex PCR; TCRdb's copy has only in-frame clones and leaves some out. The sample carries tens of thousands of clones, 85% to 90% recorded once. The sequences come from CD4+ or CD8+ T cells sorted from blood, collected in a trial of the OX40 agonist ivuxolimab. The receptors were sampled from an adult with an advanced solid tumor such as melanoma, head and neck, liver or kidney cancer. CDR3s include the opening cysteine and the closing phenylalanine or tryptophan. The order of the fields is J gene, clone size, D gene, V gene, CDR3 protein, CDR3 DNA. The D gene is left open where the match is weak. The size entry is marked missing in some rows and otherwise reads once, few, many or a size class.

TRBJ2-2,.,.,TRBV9,CASSVEARAPTTGELFF,TGTGCCAGCAGCGTAGAAGCACGGGCTCCGACCACCGGGGAGCTGTTTTTT
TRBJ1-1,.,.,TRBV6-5,CASSYSLTEAFF,TGTGCCAGCAGTTACTCGCTCACTGAAGCTTTCTTT
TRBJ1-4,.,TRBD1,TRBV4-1,CASSHRGGDSNEKLFF,TGCGCCAGCAGCCACCGTGGCGGGGACAGTAATGAAAAACTGTTTTTT
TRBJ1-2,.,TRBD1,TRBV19,CASTSGQTNGYTF,TGTGCCAGTACCTCGGGACAGACGAATGGCTACACCTTC
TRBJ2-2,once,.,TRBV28,CASSRVNTGELFF,TGTGCCAGCAGTCGGGTCAACACCGGGGAGCTGTTTTTT
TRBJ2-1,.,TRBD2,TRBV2,CASNRPGTSGSYNEQFF,TGTGCCAGCAATCGACCCGGGACTAGCGGGTCCTACAATGAGCAGTTCTTC
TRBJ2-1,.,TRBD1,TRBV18,CASASIQGQGGNEQFF,TGTGCCAGCGCCTCTATTCAGGGACAGGGTGGAAATGAGCAGTTCTTC
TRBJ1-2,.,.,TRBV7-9,CASSLWGAQGYTF,TGTGCCAGCAGCTTATGGGGGGCGCAAGGCTACACCTTC
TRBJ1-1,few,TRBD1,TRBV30,CAWSGGTGNTEAFF,TGTGCCTGGAGTGGGGGGACAGGGAACACTGAAGCTTTCTTT
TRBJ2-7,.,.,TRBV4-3,CASGPTGGEDFRGQYF,TGCGCCAGCGGACCTACGGGGGGCGAGGACTTTCGGGGGCAGTACTTC
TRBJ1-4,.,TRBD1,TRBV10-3,CAISEREGGTGNEKLFF,TGTGCCATCAGTGAGCGCGAGGGGGGGACAGGGAATGAAAAACTGTTTTTT
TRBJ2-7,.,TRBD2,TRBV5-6,CASSGQGLAGDEQYF,TGTGCCAGCAGCGGCCAGGGACTAGCGGGAGACGAGCAGTACTTC
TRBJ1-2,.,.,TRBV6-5,CASSWDGYGYTF,TGTGCCAGCAGTTGGGATGGCTATGGCTACACCTTC
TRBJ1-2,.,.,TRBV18,CASSPAAGENYGYTF,TGTGCCAGCTCACCGGCTGCGGGGGAAAACTATGGCTACACCTTC
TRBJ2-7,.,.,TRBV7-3,CASSLGLTDEQYF,TGTGCCAGCAGCTTGGGGTTGACGGACGAGCAGTACTTC
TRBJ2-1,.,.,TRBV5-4,CASSLEGTLSYNEQFF,TGTGCCAGCAGCTTGGAGGGGACCCTCTCCTACAATGAGCAGTTCTTC
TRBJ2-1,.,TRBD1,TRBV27,CASSYGTGLNNEQFF,TGTGCCAGCAGTTACGGGACAGGGCTAAACAATGAGCAGTTCTTC
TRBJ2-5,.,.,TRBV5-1,CASSLGAGETQYF,TGCGCCAGCAGCTTGGGGGCGGGCGAGACCCAGTACTTC
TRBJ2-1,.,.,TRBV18,CASSPDRNNEQFF,TGTGCCAGCTCACCAGACAGAAACAATGAGCAGTTCTTC
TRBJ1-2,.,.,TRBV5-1,CASSLGQSGGYTF,TGCGCCAGCAGCTTGGGCCAGTCGGGAGGCTACACCTTC
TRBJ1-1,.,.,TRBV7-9,CASSFPSGATEAFF,TGTGCCAGCAGCTTCCCCTCGGGGGCGACTGAAGCTTTCTTT
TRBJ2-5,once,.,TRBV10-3,CAISELETQYF,TGTGCCATCAGTGAGCTAGAGACCCAGTACTTC
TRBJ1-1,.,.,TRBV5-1,CASSRQLNTEAFF,TGCGCCAGCAGTAGACAGCTGAACACTGAAGCTTTCTTT
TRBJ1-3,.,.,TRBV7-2,CASSPQMGLGNTIYF,TGTGCCAGCAGCCCGCAAATGGGGTTGGGGAACACCATATATTTT
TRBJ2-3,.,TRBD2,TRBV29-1,CSGGGVDTQYF,TGCAGCGGGGGAGGGGTGGATACGCAGTATTTT
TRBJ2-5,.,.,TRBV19,CASSIWGSGETQYF,TGTGCCAGTAGTATCTGGGGTTCGGGAGAGACCCAGTACTTC
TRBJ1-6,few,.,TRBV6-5,CASSPGTSGGSLHF,TGTGCCAGCAGTCCCGGGACCTCGGGTGGATCCCTCCACTTT
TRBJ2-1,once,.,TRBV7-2,CASSLAGGRDEQFF,TGTGCCAGCAGCTTAGCGGGGGGGCGAGATGAGCAGTTCTTC
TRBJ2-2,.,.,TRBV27,CASSLSTLQGRELFF,TGTGCCAGCAGTTTATCTACTTTACAAGGGAGGGAGCTGTTTTTT
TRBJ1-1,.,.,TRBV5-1,CASSLVGDTEAFF,TGCGCCAGCAGCTTGGTAGGGGACACTGAAGCTTTCTTT
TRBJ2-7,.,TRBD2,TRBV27,CASSQTSGESYEQYF,TGTGCCAGCAGTCAGACTAGCGGAGAATCCTACGAGCAGTACTTC
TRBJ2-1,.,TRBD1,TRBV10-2,CASRRTGTGGNEQFF,TGCGCCAGCAGGAGAACCGGGACAGGGGGCAATGAGCAGTTCTTC
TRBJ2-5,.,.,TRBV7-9,CASSLWTDQETQYF,TGTGCCAGCAGCTTATGGACAGACCAAGAGACCCAGTACTTC
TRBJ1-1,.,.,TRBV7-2,CASSLRSPTEAFF,TGTGCCAGCAGCTTAAGGTCCCCGACTGAAGCTTTCTTT
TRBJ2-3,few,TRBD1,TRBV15,CATTGQGTDTQYF,TGTGCCACCACCGGACAGGGAACAGATACGCAGTATTTT
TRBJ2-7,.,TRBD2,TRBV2,CATSSGRGYEQYF,TGTGCCACCTCTAGCGGGCGGGGCTACGAGCAGTACTTC
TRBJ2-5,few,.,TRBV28,CASRPGSTWGTQYF,TGTGCCAGCAGACCCGGCTCAACCTGGGGGACCCAGTACTTC
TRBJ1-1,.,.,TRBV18,CASQNSVRSFGAEAFF,TGTGCCAGCCAGAATTCAGTAAGATCTTTTGGTGCTGAAGCTTTCTTT
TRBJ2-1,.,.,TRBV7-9,CASSPRQAYNEQFF,TGTGCCAGCAGCCCACGTCAGGCATACAATGAGCAGTTCTTC
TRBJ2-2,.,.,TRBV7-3,CASSFGPTGELFF,TGTGCCAGCAGCTTCGGACCCACCGGGGAGCTGTTTTTT
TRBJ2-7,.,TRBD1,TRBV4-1,CASSQVTGTGSYEQYF,TGCGCCAGCAGCCAAGTTACCGGGACAGGTTCCTACGAGCAGTACTTC